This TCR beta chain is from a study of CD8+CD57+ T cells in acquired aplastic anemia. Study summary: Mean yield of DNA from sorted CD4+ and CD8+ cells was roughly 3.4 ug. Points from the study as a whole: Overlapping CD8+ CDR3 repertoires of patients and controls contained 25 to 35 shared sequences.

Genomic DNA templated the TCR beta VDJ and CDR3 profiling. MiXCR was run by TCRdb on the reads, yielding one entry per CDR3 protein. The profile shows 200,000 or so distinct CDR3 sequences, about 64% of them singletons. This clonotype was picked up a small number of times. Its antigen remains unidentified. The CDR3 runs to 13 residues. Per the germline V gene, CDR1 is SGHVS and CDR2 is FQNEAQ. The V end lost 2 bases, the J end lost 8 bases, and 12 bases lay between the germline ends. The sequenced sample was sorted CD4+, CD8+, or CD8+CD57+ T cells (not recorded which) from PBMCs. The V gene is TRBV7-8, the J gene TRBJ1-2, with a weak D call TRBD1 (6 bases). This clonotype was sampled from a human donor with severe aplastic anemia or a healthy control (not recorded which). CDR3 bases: TGTGCCAGCAGCTTACACAGGGTGGACGGCTACACCTTC. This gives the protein CASSLHRVDGYTF.